Listed below are T cell receptor beta chains from one sample, sequenced in a study of T cell responses to AZD1222 COVID-19 vaccine. TCRdb's table, derived via immunoSEQ multiplex PCR, lists solely in-frame clones and lacks some. The sample comprises some 55,000 clones, roughly 90% of which are singletons, and less than 2% rests with the top ten. The sample was peripheral blood, taken on day 0 of AZD1222 vaccination. These receptors came from an adult in good health. Each CDR3 is given with its conserved first and last residue. Fields, in order: D gene, V gene, J gene, clone size, CDR3 protein, CDR3 DNA. A D gene is named only where the DNA matches it firmly. Expanded clones get a size class; other rows say once, few or many, or leave the size out.

NA	TRBV6-2/TRBV6-3	TRBJ1-2	NA	CASSQPIYGYTF	TGTGCCAGCAGCCAGCCCATCTATGGCTACACCTTC
NA	TRBV5-4	TRBJ2-3	NA	CASSPDSVTDTQYF	TGTGCCAGCAGCCCGGATTCGGTCACAGATACGCAGTATTTT
NA	TRBV27	TRBJ1-6	NA	CASRVGNSPLHF	TGTGCCAGCAGGGTGGGGAATTCACCCCTCCACTTT
NA	TRBV15	TRBJ2-7	NA	CATSRVPAYEQYF	TGTGCCACCAGCAGAGTCCCCGCCTACGAGCAGTACTTC
TRBD2	TRBV29-1	TRBJ2-5	NA	CSVALAGETQYF	TGCAGCGTTGCACTAGCGGGAGAGACCCAGTACTTC
NA	TRBV11-2	TRBJ1-1	NA	CASSLGGGWSSEAFF	TGTGCCAGCAGCTTAGGGGGTGGATGGAGCTCTGAAGCTTTCTTT
NA	TRBV7-6	TRBJ1-1	NA	CASSLVGGDEAFF	TGTGCCAGCAGCTTAGTGGGAGGGGATGAAGCTTTCTTT
NA	TRBV6-2/TRBV6-3	TRBJ2-3	NA	CASSYLAGTGTDTQYF	TGTGCCAGCAGTTACCTCGCCGGGACTGGCACAGATACGCAGTATTTT
NA	TRBV18	TRBJ1-3	NA	CASSPPQVFSGNTIYF	TGTGCCAGCTCACCACCCCAAGTCTTCTCTGGAAACACCATATATTTT
TRBD1	TRBV27	TRBJ1-4	NA	CASSLYLQGNEKLFF	TGTGCCAGCAGTTTATACCTACAGGGGAATGAAAAACTGTTTTTT
NA	TRBV29-1	TRBJ1-5	NA	CSVAQGGNQPQHF	TGCAGCGTGGCCCAAGGGGGGAATCAGCCCCAGCATTTT
NA	TRBV30	TRBJ2-5	once	CAWSELFQETQYF	TGTGCCTGGAGTGAGCTCTTCCAAGAGACCCAGTACTTC
TRBD2	TRBV5-1	TRBJ2-5	NA	CASSSAGVGETQYF	TGCGCCAGCAGCTCGGCGGGAGTAGGGGAGACCCAGTACTTC
NA	TRBV5-4	TRBJ1-6	NA	CASSLIGAAGNSPLHF	TGTGCCAGCAGCTTGATAGGGGCGGCGGGAAATTCACCCCTCCACTTT
TRBD2	TRBV6-6	TRBJ2-3	NA	CASGDRSGEDTQYF	TGTGCCAGCGGCGATAGGAGCGGGGAAGATACGCAGTATTTT
TRBD1	TRBV5-5	TRBJ1-2	NA	CASSLGQGGFDGYTF	TGTGCCAGCAGCCTGGGACAGGGGGGCTTCGATGGCTACACCTTC
TRBD1	TRBV10-2	TRBJ1-1	NA	CASSGTGETEAFF	TGCGCCAGCAGTGGAACAGGGGAAACTGAAGCTTTCTTT
TRBD1	TRBV19	TRBJ2-2	NA	CASRHRGRSTGELFF	TGTGCCAGTAGACACAGGGGGCGAAGCACCGGGGAGCTGTTTTTT
TRBD2	TRBV7-2	TRBJ2-1	NA	CASSLGVSGRSYNEQFF	TGTGCCAGCAGCTTAGGAGTTAGCGGGCGCTCCTACAATGAGCAGTTCTTC
NA	TRBV19	TRBJ1-5	NA	CASSITGLSQPQHF	TGTGCCAGTAGTATCACAGGATTGAGTCAGCCCCAGCATTTT
NA	TRBV6-2/TRBV6-3	TRBJ1-4	NA	CASSYSGSSGVEKLFF	TGTGCCAGCAGTTACTCGGGGTCATCCGGGGTTGAAAAACTGTTTTTT
NA	TRBV5-1	TRBJ1-1	NA	CASSLLGGLLGQTGSEAFF	TGCGCCAGCAGCTTGTTAGGGGGTTTGCTAGGGCAAACTGGGTCTGAAGCTTTCTTT
NA	TRBV18	TRBJ1-2	NA	CASSPPSAANYGYTF	TGTGCCAGCTCACCACCGTCAGCGGCTAACTATGGCTACACCTTC
TRBD1	TRBV7-2	TRBJ2-7	NA	CASSLDWTGYEQYF	TGTGCCAGCAGCTTAGATTGGACAGGGTACGAGCAGTACTTC
TRBD1	TRBV5-1	TRBJ2-1	NA	CASSFTGDSYNEQFF	TGCGCCAGCAGCTTCACAGGGGACTCCTACAATGAGCAGTTCTTC
TRBD2	TRBV19	TRBJ2-1	NA	CASSLIAGASYNEQFF	TGTGCCAGTAGTCTCATAGCGGGAGCCTCCTACAATGAGCAGTTCTTC
TRBD1	TRBV6-5	TRBJ2-7	NA	CATQIGQGHYEQYF	TGTGCCACCCAAATAGGACAGGGCCACTACGAGCAGTACTTC
TRBD2	TRBV11-2	TRBJ2-1	NA	CASSLGLALYNEQFF	TGTGCCAGCAGCTTAGGACTAGCGCTCTACAATGAGCAGTTCTTC
NA	TRBV14	TRBJ2-3	NA	CASSPRLQGPDTQYF	TGTGCCAGCAGCCCCCGCCTCCAGGGTCCAGATACGCAGTATTTT
TRBD1	TRBV23-1	TRBJ1-2	NA	CASSQSNGCRTGFF	TGCGCCAGCAGTCAATCGAATGGGTGTAGGACAGGATTTTTC
NA	TRBV28	TRBJ1-5	NA	CASQPPDRYQPQHF	TGTGCCAGCCAGCCCCCGGACAGATATCAGCCCCAGCATTTT
TRBD2	TRBV24-1	TRBJ2-1	NA	CATSDPTTSGRLEQFF	TGTGCCACCAGTGATCCGACGACTAGCGGGAGACTTGAGCAGTTCTTC
NA	TRBV10-1	TRBJ2-2	NA	CASSESGRVGELFF	TGCGCCAGCAGTGAGTCGGGAAGGGTCGGGGAGCTGTTTTTT
TRBD1	TRBV19	TRBJ1-3	NA	CASSPRDRGGNTIYF	TGTGCCAGTAGTCCCCGGGACAGAGGTGGAAACACCATATATTTT
TRBD1	TRBV10-3	TRBJ2-5	NA	CATNHRGPQETQYF	TGTGCCACTAACCACAGGGGACCCCAAGAGACCCAGTACTTC
TRBD1	TRBV5-1	TRBJ2-7	NA	CASSVQGDYEQYF	TGCGCCAGCAGCGTGCAGGGGGACTACGAGCAGTACTTC
TRBD2	TRBV3-1/TRBV3-2	TRBJ2-7	NA	CASSLSTGTSGRAFYEQYF	TGTGCCAGCAGCCTGAGTACCGGGACTAGCGGGAGGGCCTTCTACGAGCAGTACTTC
NA	TRBV6-7	TRBJ1-3	once	CASSYSIPGADGNTIYF	TGTGCCAGCAGTTACTCGATCCCGGGGGCTGACGGAAACACCATATATTTT
TRBD1	TRBV6-2/TRBV6-3	TRBJ2-2	NA	CASSYSIGGADTGELFF	TGTGCCAGCAGTTACTCGATAGGGGGCGCCGACACCGGGGAGCTGTTTTTT
NA	TRBV5-1	TRBJ1-1	NA	CASSTLQRGMAEAFF	TGCGCCAGCAGCACGCTCCAAAGGGGGATGGCTGAAGCTTTCTTT
TRBD1	TRBV5-8	TRBJ1-5	NA	CASTQTPTGVWQPQHF	TGTGCCAGCACCCAAACACCAACAGGGGTATGGCAGCCCCAGCATTTT
NA	TRBV3-1/TRBV3-2	TRBJ2-7	NA	CASSQEVGRSEQYF	TGTGCCAGCAGCCAAGAAGTGGGCCGGAGCGAGCAGTACTTC
TRBD1	TRBV18	TRBJ1-4	NA	CASSPDRDSNEKLFF	TGTGCCAGCTCACCCGACAGGGACTCCAATGAAAAACTGTTTTTT
NA	TRBV19	TRBJ2-7	NA	CASSGRPVYEQYF	TGTGCCAGTAGTGGTCGACCCGTTTACGAGCAGTACTTC
TRBD2	TRBV19	TRBJ2-1	NA	CASSMAGGGSGEQFF	TGTGCCAGTAGTATGGCGGGAGGAGGGTCGGGTGAGCAGTTCTTC
NA	TRBV5-5	TRBJ1-2	NA	CASSLDLFLVGYTF	TGTGCCAGCAGCTTGGATCTCTTCCTGGTTGGCTACACCTTC
NA	TRBV7-9	TRBJ1-1	NA	CASSPQFLNTEAFF	TGTGCCAGCAGCCCACAGTTTCTGAACACTGAAGCTTTCTTT
NA	TRBV7-2	TRBJ2-5	NA	CASSLGRVQETQYF	TGTGCCAGCAGCCTCGGGCGGGTACAAGAGACCCAGTACTTC
NA	TRBV9	TRBJ2-7	NA	CASSPDPVGEQYF	TGTGCCAGCAGCCCGGACCCAGTGGGCGAGCAGTACTTC